This record looks at one TCR beta chain sequence and its context. In the source study's methods: Amplification with reference gene primers provided the estimates of nucleated cell counts. Profiled with immunoSEQ multiplex PCR; TCRdb holds only in-frame clones, not every one. The DNA was the basis for D and trimming; V, J and clone size are from that table. Of some 300,000 clones listed, about 90% are singletons. Enrolled through a virtual design, the participants were between roughly 18 and 100 years of age and came from about two dozen US areas. Participant-given clinical history determined each cohort assignment. Each recovered donor of Cohort 3 presented with two negative PCRs, clearance, or symptom resolution. The data derive from a study of blood T cell repertoires in COVID-19. Germline CDR1 DFQATT, CDR2 SNEGSKA (reference sequence). The CDR3 consists of 10 residues.

Sequencing was done on a sample of PBMCs or T cells enriched from blood (not recorded which). This chain links TRBV20-1 with TRBJ1-5, with a tentative D call TRBD1 (6 bases). The sequence derives from a woman younger than 45 who had recovered from COVID-19. CDR3 bases: TGCAGCGTACAGGGTCAGCCCCAGCATTTT. Translated, it gives CSVQGQPQHF.